The T cell receptor beta chain described here comes from a study of vaccination and CD4 T cells after COVID-19. Study information: Nasal swab PCR detected SARS-CoV-2 in convalescent patients, who comprised eight to ten mild cases and one severe case.

Trimming pared 5 bases from V and 4 bases from J, leaving 24 bases between. The V gene's germline CDR1 is SGHTA and CDR2 FQGTGA. This CDR3 comprises 19 residues. With the Oncomine TCR Beta short-read assay, DNA from cultured CD4+ T cells was sequenced. In this case, cultured CD4+ T cells provided the extracted genomic DNA. TCRdb reprocessed the PCR reads with MiXCR, giving one entry per CDR3 protein. The sample holds over 9,500 distinct CDR3 sequences, under 35% seen once. The treatment is: roughly 10-day PBMC culture with coronavirus spike peptide pools or control peptides (ViraFEST assay). Cultures used around 2.2 million PBMCs per well, about 9.9 IU/ml IL-2 and 9.5 to 10 ug/ml peptides. As concerns this clonotype: Its antigen is not known.

The sample comprised cultured CD4+ T cells from blood. The chain employs TRBV7-3 and TRBJ2-6, with D possibly being TRBD1 (5 bases). The sequence was obtained from a human donor with COVID-19. CDR3 coding DNA: TGTGCCAGCAGCATCCCGGTGACCCAGGGAATCCTGGGGGCCAACGTCCTGACTTTC. It is translated as CASSIPVTQGILGANVLTF.